The rows below give T cell receptor beta chains drawn from one sample of a study. Generated by immunoSEQ multiplex PCR, the TCRdb table keeps only in-frame clones and is missing some. The sample has about 50,000 clones, 93% seen once; the top ten hold roughly 10%. Sequencing was done on a sample of PBMCs. These receptor sequences come from a man aged 40-55 years with rheumatoid arthritis. CDR3s include the opening cysteine and the closing phenylalanine or tryptophan. The D gene is left open where the match is weak. A clone size is listed for some rows: how often the clone was seen (once, few, many), or a class if it is expanded.

D gene: .; J gene: TRBJ1-5; CDR3 length: 18; V gene: TRBV5-8; clone size: .; CDR3 protein: CASSLLPYLRDSNQPQHF; CDR3 DNA: TGTGCCAGCAGCTTATTGCCCTACCTCCGGGACTCCAATCAGCCCCAGCATTTT
D gene: .; J gene: TRBJ1-1; CDR3 length: 15; V gene: TRBV7-2; clone size: once; CDR3 protein: CASSLAPGANTEAFF; CDR3 DNA: TGTGCCAGCAGCTTAGCCCCAGGAGCCAACACTGAAGCTTTCTTT
D gene: .; J gene: TRBJ2-7; CDR3 length: 12; V gene: TRBV28; clone size: .; CDR3 protein: CASSFSAYEQYF; CDR3 DNA: TGTGCCAGCAGTTTCTCAGCCTACGAGCAGTACTTC
D gene: .; J gene: TRBJ2-3; CDR3 length: 16; V gene: TRBV18; clone size: once; CDR3 protein: CASSPRELPQQDTQYF; CDR3 DNA: TGTGCCAGCTCACCAAGGGAACTACCCCAACAAGATACGCAGTATTTT
D gene: TRBD1; J gene: TRBJ2-7; CDR3 length: 14; V gene: TRBV7-3; clone size: once; CDR3 protein: CASSSNGQGYEQYF; CDR3 DNA: TGTGCCAGCAGCTCGAACGGACAGGGTTACGAGCAGTACTTC
D gene: TRBD1; J gene: TRBJ2-7; CDR3 length: 15; V gene: TRBV7-9; clone size: .; CDR3 protein: CASSPRTGESYEQYF; CDR3 DNA: TGTGCCAGCAGCCCAAGGACAGGGGAATCCTACGAGCAGTACTTC
D gene: .; J gene: TRBJ2-6; CDR3 length: 14; V gene: TRBV6-2/TRBV6-3; clone size: .; CDR3 protein: CASSYRVGANVLTF; CDR3 DNA: TGTGCCAGCAGTTACAGGGTTGGGGCCAACGTCCTGACTTTC
D gene: TRBD2; J gene: TRBJ2-7; CDR3 length: 15; V gene: TRBV5-4; clone size: .; CDR3 protein: CASSWGLAGGYEQYF; CDR3 DNA: TGTGCCAGCAGCTGGGGACTAGCGGGGGGCTACGAGCAGTACTTC
D gene: .; J gene: TRBJ2-5; CDR3 length: 14; V gene: TRBV2; clone size: .; CDR3 protein: CASSEGRDQETQYF; CDR3 DNA: TGTGCCAGCAGTGAAGGGAGAGACCAAGAGACCCAGTACTTC
D gene: .; J gene: TRBJ1-6; CDR3 length: 14; V gene: TRBV9; clone size: .; CDR3 protein: CASSATGDNSPLHF; CDR3 DNA: TGTGCCAGCAGCGCGACAGGAGATAATTCACCCCTCCACTTT
D gene: TRBD2; J gene: TRBJ2-1; CDR3 length: 19; V gene: TRBV6-2/TRBV6-3; clone size: .; CDR3 protein: CASSYLGASGSRSYNEQFF; CDR3 DNA: TGTGCCAGCAGTTACCTTGGGGCTAGCGGGAGTAGGTCCTACAATGAGCAGTTCTTC
D gene: .; J gene: TRBJ1-5; CDR3 length: 14; V gene: TRBV7-3; clone size: .; CDR3 protein: CASSLSPGPQPQHF; CDR3 DNA: TGTGCCAGCAGCTTAAGCCCGGGTCCCCAGCCCCAGCATTTT
D gene: .; J gene: TRBJ1-4; CDR3 length: 15; V gene: TRBV14; clone size: .; CDR3 protein: CASSRRQAFNEKLFF; CDR3 DNA: TGTGCCAGCAGCCGCAGACAGGCCTTTAATGAAAAACTGTTTTTT
D gene: .; J gene: TRBJ1-5; CDR3 length: 15; V gene: TRBV28; clone size: .; CDR3 protein: CASSYPGLGNQPQHF; CDR3 DNA: TGTGCCAGCAGTTACCCAGGGCTGGGCAATCAGCCCCAGCATTTT
D gene: TRBD1; J gene: TRBJ2-2; CDR3 length: 14; V gene: TRBV7-9; clone size: .; CDR3 protein: CASTRQGNTGELFF; CDR3 DNA: TGTGCCAGCACCCGACAGGGGAACACCGGGGAGCTGTTTTTT
D gene: .; J gene: TRBJ2-1; CDR3 length: 15; V gene: TRBV18; clone size: .; CDR3 protein: CASSPMGVSYNEQFF; CDR3 DNA: TGTGCCAGCTCACCAATGGGCGTGTCCTACAATGAGCAGTTCTTC
D gene: .; J gene: TRBJ1-6; CDR3 length: 16; V gene: TRBV7-3; clone size: .; CDR3 protein: CASSLQGHSYNSPLHF; CDR3 DNA: TGTGCCAGCAGCCTACAGGGCCACTCCTATAATTCACCCCTCCACTTT
D gene: TRBD1; J gene: TRBJ1-1; CDR3 length: 14; V gene: TRBV30; clone size: once; CDR3 protein: CAWSRTGWNTEAFF; CDR3 DNA: TGTGCCTGGAGCCGGACAGGGTGGAACACTGAAGCTTTCTTT
D gene: .; J gene: TRBJ1-5; CDR3 length: 16; V gene: TRBV19; clone size: .; CDR3 protein: CASSVLQGYSNQPQHF; CDR3 DNA: TGTGCCAGTAGTGTCTTACAGGGTTATAGCAATCAGCCCCAGCATTTT
D gene: .; J gene: TRBJ1-4; CDR3 length: 12; V gene: TRBV30; clone size: .; CDR3 protein: CAWSVLDGKQFF; CDR3 DNA: TGTGCCTGGAGTGTACTCGACGGGAAGCAGTTTTTT
D gene: .; J gene: TRBJ2-7; CDR3 length: 12; V gene: TRBV12-3/TRBV12-4; clone size: .; CDR3 protein: CASSFGGYEQYF; CDR3 DNA: TGTGCCAGCAGTTTCGGAGGCTACGAGCAGTACTTC
D gene: TRBD1; J gene: TRBJ1-6; CDR3 length: 15; V gene: TRBV7-3; clone size: .; CDR3 protein: CASSPGGTGDSPLHF; CDR3 DNA: TGTGCCAGCAGCCCAGGAGGGACAGGCGATTCACCCCTCCACTTT
D gene: .; J gene: TRBJ1-2; CDR3 length: 12; V gene: TRBV12-3/TRBV12-4; clone size: .; CDR3 protein: CASSLEGMGYTF; CDR3 DNA: TGTGCCAGCAGTTTAGAAGGAATGGGCTACACCTTC
D gene: .; J gene: TRBJ1-5; CDR3 length: 14; V gene: TRBV19; clone size: .; CDR3 protein: CASSVGGSNQPQHF; CDR3 DNA: TGTGCCAGTAGTGTGGGTGGAAGCAATCAGCCCCAGCATTTT
D gene: .; J gene: TRBJ2-7; CDR3 length: 14; V gene: TRBV9; clone size: .; CDR3 protein: CASSGEAYSYEQYF; CDR3 DNA: TGTGCCAGCAGCGGGGAAGCGTACTCCTACGAGCAGTACTTC
D gene: .; J gene: TRBJ1-5; CDR3 length: 16; V gene: TRBV27; clone size: .; CDR3 protein: CASREQGEYSNQPQHF; CDR3 DNA: TGTGCCAGCAGGGAACAGGGTGAATATAGCAATCAGCCCCAGCATTTT